What follows are 28 T cell receptor beta chains derived from one specimen sequenced in a study of cytomegalovirus exposure and HLA in healthy donors. Primers included in the PCR were 60 Vbeta and 13 Jbeta primers. Libraries were prepared by immunoSEQ multiplex PCR; TCRdb keeps only in-frame clonotypes and omits some of them. Its clone listing holds 60,000 to 65,000 clones. The sample taken for sequencing was PBMCs. Source of these receptors: a woman aged 18-35 years in good health and CMV-seronegative.

This chain joins TRBV9 and TRBJ2-7; 10 nucleotides match TRBD1. The length of the CDR3 is 13 residues. V lost 4 bases and J lost 5; bases outside the gene matches: 3. Germline V gives CDR1 SGDLS, CDR2 YYNGEE. The chain's CDR3 is CASSTGTGDEQYF. CDR3 coding DNA: TGTGCCAGCAGCACTGGGACAGGGGACGAGCAGTACTTC.

The chain is built from TRBV12-5 and TRBJ1-2, with D perhaps matching TRBD1 (6 bases). The V end lost 2 bases, the J end lost 6 bases, and 16 bases lay between the germline ends. Per germline, CDR1 LGHNT and CDR2 FRNRAP. The CDR3 covers 15 residues. In DNA form, the CDR3 reads TGTGCTAGTGGTTTGCCCATAGCGGGGGGGCATGGCTACACCTTC. Its protein product is CASGLPIAGGHGYTF.

The chain combines TRBV7-9 with TRBJ1-2, with D tentatively TRBD1 (5 bases). The germline gives CDR1 SEHNR, CDR2 FQNEAQ (reference sequence). The CDR3 runs 16 residues. V was clipped by 7 bases and J by 4 bases, with 22 bases between them. The CDR3 DNA reads TGTGCCAGCACCCTAGGGCCCGCTGGGGCGTTCTATGGCTACACCTTC. The encoded protein is CASTLGPAGAFYGYTF.

This chain connects TRBV6-5 to TRBJ1-4, with TRBD1 identical over 8 bases. Germline V gene data show CDR1 as MNHEY and CDR2 as SVGAGI. The CDR3 extends over 14 amino acids. V lost 6 bases to trimming and J lost 3 bases; unmatched junction nucleotides: 3. In DNA, the CDR3 is TGTGCCAGCAGATTGACAGGGGCTAATGAAAAACTGTTTTTT. This codes for CASRLTGANEKLFF.

The chain employs TRBV29-1 and TRBJ1-1; 7 bases match TRBD1. V was clipped by 8 bases and J by 0 bases; unmatched bases: 6. The CDR3 consists of 13 residues. Germline CDR1 is SQVTM and CDR2 is ANQGSEA. CDR3 sequence (DNA): TGCAGCTCGACCGGGACAGTGAACACTGAAGCTTTCTTT. Its protein is CSSTGTVNTEAFF.

The chain uses TRBV6-5 and TRBJ1-2; 7 positions agree with TRBD1. This CDR3 comprises 14 residues. In germline, CDR1 is MNHEY, CDR2 SVGAGI. V lost 0 bases, J lost 7 bases, and 5 bases stayed unmatched. DNA for the CDR3: TGTGCCAGCAGTTACTCCTTGACAGGGTCTGGCTACACCTTC. As protein: CASSYSLTGSGYTF.

The chain has TRBV25-1 and TRBJ2-2; D is possibly TRBD1 (7 bases). V was trimmed by 10 bases and J by 5 bases, leaving 20 bases between them. Germline CDR1 is MGHDK and CDR2 is SYGVNS. The CDR3 totals 15 residues. The CDR3, as DNA: TGTGCCATCTCCACTTCCCAGGGGGGTACCGGGGAGCTGTTTTTT. This gives the protein CAISTSQGGTGELFF.

The chain carries TRBV18 and TRBJ2-7, with no clear D. CDR3 size: 12 residues. Germline V CDR1 and CDR2: KGHSH, LQKENI. Trimming pared 2 bases from V and 3 bases from J, leaving 5 bases between. The CDR3 DNA is TGTGCCAGCTCACCAGGGCGCTACGAGCAGTACTTC. Protein sequence: CASSPGRYEQYF.

The chain couples TRBV19 to TRBJ1-6; D might be TRBD1 (6 bases). V lost 8 bases to trimming and J lost 10 bases, with 15 bases between them. The CDR3 is 13 residues long. Germline CDR1 and CDR2: LNHDA and SQIVND (reference sequence). The CDR3 DNA follows: TGTGCCAGTTCGGGACAAGGACGATCACCCCTCCACTTT. Translating gives CASSGQGRSPLHF.

The chain uses TRBV7-9 and TRBJ2-5; 9 bases match TRBD1. CDR3 size: 14 residues. V was clipped by 2 bases and J by 4 bases; unmatched bases: 2. The germline V gene encodes CDR1 SEHNR and CDR2 FQNEAQ (reference sequence). The CDR3 coding sequence is TGTGCCAGCAGCTTAACAGGGGGCTCAGAGACCCAGTACTTC. Translation gives CASSLTGGSETQYF.

The V and J genes are TRBV11-3 and TRBJ2-5; perhaps TRBD2 as D (6 bases). The V gene lost 0 bases and the J gene lost 7 bases, with 18 bases spanning the gap. This CDR3 contains 16 residues. Germline V gene lookup returns CDR1 SGHNT and CDR2 YENEEA. The CDR3 sequence is CASSLDLGSSAGTQYF. CDR3 bases: TGTGCCAGCAGCTTAGATCTTGGGTCTAGCGCCGGGACCCAGTACTTC.

The gene calls are TRBV30 and TRBJ1-1; unclear D gene. Trimming left V 0 bases short and J 8 bases short, with 7 bases between. Germline lookup yields CDR1 GTSNPN and CDR2 SVGIG (reference sequence). The CDR3 extends over 11 amino acids. CDR3 bases: TGTGCCTGGAGTGTATCACTCGAAGCTTTCTTT. Translated: CAWSVSLEAFF.

V gene TRBV9 combines with J gene TRBJ1-2, with 11 positions matching TRBD1. The CDR3 extends over 16 amino acids. Germline V gene sequence: CDR1 SGDLS, CDR2 YYNGEE. V lost 4 bases and J lost 4; bases outside the gene matches: 9. CDR3 sequence: CASSPSGTGGVYGYTF. The CDR3 DNA sequence: TGTGCCAGCAGCCCCTCCGGGACAGGGGGGGTCTATGGCTACACCTTC.

The chain uses TRBV25-1 and TRBJ2-7, with D unresolved. The germline V and J ends were trimmed by 1 base and 2 bases, with 15 bases remaining between them. CDR3 length: 16 amino acids. Looked up from germline, CDR1 is MGHDK and CDR2 is SYGVNS. This CDR3 is CASSEFSGPFAYEQYF. The DNA for the CDR3 is TGTGCCAGCAGTGAATTTTCTGGGCCCTTTGCCTACGAGCAGTACTTC.

The chain employs TRBV5-1 and TRBJ2-2; 10 bases fit TRBD1. There are 15 residues in the CDR3. Germline V gene lookup returns CDR1 SGHRS and CDR2 YFSETQ. Losses at the gene ends were 7 bases for V and 6 bases for J; bases not matched to a gene: 9. CDR3 region: CASGAGDRGAGELFF. For the CDR3, the DNA is TGCGCCAGCGGCGCGGGGGACAGGGGTGCCGGGGAGCTGTTTTTT. Looking up the rest from reference TRBV5-1 and TRBJ2-2 gives the full variable domain: KAGVTQTPRYLIKTRGQQVTLSCSPISGHRSVSWYQQTPGQGLQFLFEYFSETQRNKGNFPGRFSGRQFSNSRSEMNVSTLELGDSALYLCASGAGDRGAGELFFGEGSRLTVL.

This chain links TRBV18 with TRBJ2-2, with TRBD1 matching over 7 bases. Unmatched junction bases numbered 4, after V lost 1 base and J lost 5 bases. This CDR3 comprises 15 residues. The V gene's germline CDR1 is KGHSH and CDR2 LQKENI. CDR3 loop: CASSPRQGRTGELFF. The DNA for the CDR3 is TGTGCCAGCTCACCACGACAGGGAAGAACCGGGGAGCTGTTTTTT.

The genes are TRBV19 and TRBJ1-2; 8 bases align to TRBD1. This CDR3 region has 12 residues. The germline V gene encodes CDR1 LNHDA and CDR2 SQIVND (reference sequence). The V gene end was trimmed by 6 bases and the J gene end by 7 bases; junction bases not matched to a gene: 4. The CDR3 nucleotides are TGTGCCAGTAGGAAACAGGGGGGTGGCTACACCTTC. Translated, it gives CASRKQGGGYTF.

The chain carries TRBV19 and TRBJ2-7; 12 bases match TRBD2. The CDR3 loop spans 15 amino acids. V shed 5 bases and J 4 bases; nucleotides not matched to a gene: 6. Germline CDR1 LNHDA, CDR2 SQIVND (reference sequence). CDR3 coding DNA: TGTGCCAGTAGTCCTGGACTAGCGGGGCTTTACGAGCAGTACTTC. Protein: CASSPGLAGLYEQYF. Full variable domain (outside the CDR3, taken from reference TRBV19 and TRBJ2-7): DGGITQSPKYLFRKEGQNVTLSCEQNLNHDAMYWYRQDPGQGLRLIYYSQIVNDFQKGDIAEGYSVSREKKESFPLTVTSAQKNPTAFYLCASSPGLAGLYEQYFGPGTRLTVT.

The rearrangement joins TRBV7-3 to TRBJ1-2; D gene ambiguous. Per germline, CDR1 SGHTA and CDR2 FQGTGA. Trimming cost V 5 bases and J 0 bases, with 7 bases left between them. The CDR3 has 13 amino acids. The CDR3: CASSDSANYGYTF. CDR3 nucleotide sequence: TGTGCCAGCAGCGATTCAGCTAACTATGGCTACACCTTC.

This chain links TRBV6-5 with TRBJ1-3, with unresolved D. The germline gives CDR1 MNHEY, CDR2 SVGAGI. Deletions cut 2 bases from V and 0 bases from J, with 8 bases between. The CDR3 spans 15 residues. CDR3 amino acids: CASSYTHGSGNTIYF. In DNA, the CDR3 is TGTGCCAGCAGTTACACTCACGGCTCTGGAAACACCATATATTTT.

The gene calls are TRBV19 and TRBJ2-5; a possible D gene is TRBD1 (6 bases). V dropped 0 bases and J dropped 5 bases, with 10 bases sitting between them. Germline values: CDR1 LNHDA, CDR2 SQIVND (reference sequence). The CDR3 has 14 amino acids. For the CDR3, the DNA is TGTGCCAGTAGTATAGAGGGGGCTTGGGAGACCCAGTACTTC. It translates to CASSIEGAWETQYF. The variable domain in full, with the rest retrieved from reference TRBV19 and TRBJ2-5, is DGGITQSPKYLFRKEGQNVTLSCEQNLNHDAMYWYRQDPGQGLRLIYYSQIVNDFQKGDIAEGYSVSREKKESFPLTVTSAQKNPTAFYLCASSIEGAWETQYFGPGTRLLVL.

For the CDR3, the DNA is TGTGCCAGCAGTGAAATGATGCAGGGGGCATTCGGGGAGCTGTTTTTT. The encoded protein is CASSEMMQGAFGELFF. The V gene is TRBV6-1, the J gene TRBJ2-2, with 8 bases aligning to TRBD1. Trimming at V came to 2 bases and at J to 7 bases, leaving 9 bases not matched to a gene. This CDR3 spans 16 amino acids. From germline, CDR1 is MNHNS and CDR2 SASEGT.

The chain is built from TRBV5-6 and TRBJ2-7; perhaps TRBD2 as D (5 bases). Trimming left V 4 bases short and J 3 bases short, with 14 bases between. CDR3 length equals 14 residues. Germline V lookup: CDR1 SGHDT, CDR2 YYEEEE. The CDR3 loop reads CASSTDNGVYEQYF. The DNA of the CDR3 is TGTGCCAGCAGCACCGACAACGGGGTCTACGAGCAGTACTTC. Looking up the rest from reference TRBV5-6 and TRBJ2-7 gives the full variable domain: DAGVTQSPTHLIKTRGQQVTLRCSPKSGHDTVSWYQQALGQGPQFIFQYYEEEERQRGNFPDRFSGHQFPNYSSELNVNALLLGDSALYLCASSTDNGVYEQYFGPGTRLTVT.

J is TRBJ1-2 and V is TRBV15; 9 bases fit TRBD1. The CDR3 totals 16 residues. The V and J ends lost 3 bases and 3 bases, in that order; junction bases with no gene match: 8. Germline V gene data show CDR1 as LNHNV and CDR2 as YYDKDF (reference sequence). DNA of the CDR3: TGTGCCACCAGCAGGATTGGGACAGGGATCGACTATGGCTACACCTTC. Its translation is CATSRIGTGIDYGYTF.

The CDR3 bases are TGTGCCAGTAGTATAGGCGGCGGAGCCTACGAGCAGTACTTC. It specifies CASSIGGGAYEQYF. The V and J genes are TRBV19 and TRBJ2-7, with unresolved D. Germline CDR1 reads LNHDA; CDR2 reads SQIVND (reference sequence). The CDR3 runs to 14 residues. Trimming removed 1 base from V and 2 bases from J, with 9 bases in between.

The chain recombines TRBV6-1 with TRBJ2-5, with a tentative D call TRBD1 (6 bases). The V end lost 3 bases, the J end lost 5 bases, and 13 bases lay between the germline ends. The CDR3 totals 14 residues. Germline V gene sequence: CDR1 MNHNS, CDR2 SASEGT. The chain's CDR3 is CASSEVQGGETQYF. The CDR3 DNA reads as TGTGCCAGCAGTGAGGTACAGGGCGGGGAGACCCAGTACTTC.

The chain links TRBV5-1 to TRBJ2-1, with D possibly matching TRBD2 (6 bases). The CDR3 is made up of 14 amino acids. With 4 bases removed from V and 9 bases from J, the gap between germline ends came to 17 bases. Germline V gives CDR1 SGHRS, CDR2 YFSETQ. The CDR3 DNA follows: TGCGCCAGCAGCCAGGGAGGCATGGCGGGTGAGCAGTTCTTC. It is translated as CASSQGGMAGEQFF. Looking up the rest from reference TRBV5-1 and TRBJ2-1 gives the full variable domain: KAGVTQTPRYLIKTRGQQVTLSCSPISGHRSVSWYQQTPGQGLQFLFEYFSETQRNKGNFPGRFSGRQFSNSRSEMNVSTLELGDSALYLCASSQGGMAGEQFFGPGTRLTVL.

The rearrangement joins TRBV15 to TRBJ2-3; 7 bases match TRBD2. Germline V CDR1 and CDR2: LNHNV, YYDKDF (reference sequence). The CDR3 runs 15 residues. V shed 0 bases and J 4 bases; nucleotides not matched to a gene: 4. The CDR3 region is CATSRDRGEADTQYF. The CDR3 DNA reads TGTGCCACCAGCAGAGATCGGGGGGAAGCAGATACGCAGTATTTT.